The 29 T cell receptor beta chains given below trace back to one sample, sequenced in a study of blood T cell repertoires in COVID-19. TCRdb's table, derived via immunoSEQ multiplex PCR, lists solely in-frame clones and lacks some. The sample yields about 310,000 clones, under 90% seen once. Specimen: PBMCs or T cells enriched from blood (not recorded which). The receptors originated from a woman under 40 who had recovered from COVID-19.

V is TRBV21-1 and J is TRBJ2-5; no check of the table's D call, TRBD2, against the DNA was made. TRBV21-1 is marked as a pseudogene. The CDR3 runs 16 residues. CDR3 loop: CASSPGLGGGSETQYF. In DNA, the CDR3 is TGTGCCAGCAGCCCCGGACTGGGGGGTGGTAGCGAGACCCAGTACTTC.

On this clone: Other DNA sequences within the sample encode an identical CDR3. This chain connects TRBV7-9 to TRBJ1-1, with D tentatively TRBD1 (5 bases). The CDR3 loop spans 14 amino acids. CDR1 is SEHNR, CDR2 FQNEAQ, per germline (reference sequence). The V and J ends lost 2 bases and 1 base respectively, with 8 bases between them. CDR3 residues: CASSLNGGNTEAFF. In DNA form, the CDR3 reads TGTGCCAGCAGCTTAAACGGGGGGAACACTGAAGCTTTCTTT.

The J gene is TRBJ2-7, the V gene TRBV7-3; D perhaps matches TRBD2 (6 bases). V was trimmed by 0 bases and J by 5 bases, leaving 20 bases between them. The CDR3 has 17 residues. From germline, CDR1 is SGHTA and CDR2 FQGTGA. In DNA, the CDR3 is TGTGCCAGCAGCTTAACGGCCCGGGACTCAGAAGACAACGAGCAGTACTTC. Encoded protein: CASSLTARDSEDNEQYF.

V usage is TRBV19 and J usage is TRBJ1-1, with TRBD1 identical over 9 bases. CDR1 is LNHDA, CDR2 SQIVND, per germline (reference sequence). CDR3 size: 14 residues. The J segment lost 5 bases and the V segment lost 8 bases, leaving 9 bases of the junction unmatched. The CDR3 region has the DNA TGTGCCAGTGGACGTACAGGGGGCTTGACTGAAGCTTTCTTT. As protein: CASGRTGGLTEAFF.

The chain uses TRBV20-1 and TRBJ1-1; D not certain. The CDR3 runs 11 residues. The V gene's germline CDR1 is DFQATT and CDR2 SNEGSKA (reference sequence). Trimming pared 6 bases from V and 8 bases from J, leaving 13 bases between. The CDR3 coding sequence is TGCAGTGCGCAGGCCCCTGGCGAAGCTTTCTTT. This encodes CSAQAPGEAFF.

The V gene is TRBV7-9, the J gene TRBJ2-5, with D maybe TRBD2 (5 bases). This CDR3 is 14 amino acids long. Germline CDR1 SEHNR, CDR2 FQNEAQ (reference sequence). The germline V and J ends were trimmed by 5 bases and 5 bases, with 15 bases remaining between them. CDR3 coding DNA: TGTGCCAGCAGCATAGGACCGGGATGGGAGACCCAGTACTTC. As protein: CASSIGPGWETQYF.

This chain links TRBV6-5 with TRBJ1-2; perhaps TRBD1 as D (5 bases). The CDR3 contains 13 residues. V shed 0 bases and J shed 8 bases, with 10 bases lying between them. Germline V lookup: CDR1 MNHEY, CDR2 SVGAGI. This CDR3 is CASSYSGQGGYTF. The DNA of the CDR3 is TGTGCCAGCAGTTACTCGGGGCAGGGAGGCTACACCTTC.

The chain recombines TRBV28 with TRBJ2-7; D is undetermined. Per the germline V gene, CDR1 is MDHEN and CDR2 is SYDVKM. This CDR3 is built from 13 residues. The V and J ends lost 3 bases and 1 base respectively, with 7 bases between them. DNA of the CDR3: TGTGCCAGCAGTTTGCAGGAATCCTACGAGCAGTACTTC. Its translation: CASSLQESYEQYF.

The rearrangement uses TRBV19 and TRBJ2-1; 11 nucleotides align to TRBD2. Germline lookup yields CDR1 LNHDA and CDR2 SQIVND (reference sequence). The CDR3 extends over 15 amino acids. After removal of 3 bases from V and 9 bases from J, the junction contained 7 bases not matched to a gene. CDR3 nucleotide sequence: TGTGCCAGTAGTATTTTAGCGGGAGGGCCGGGTGAGCAGTTCTTC. It codes for CASSILAGGPGEQFF.

V and J are TRBV7-2 and TRBJ2-1; 7 nucleotides agree with TRBD2. This CDR3 region has 15 residues. V shed 5 bases, J shed 4 bases, and the junction held 8 bases outside the gene matches. Germline values: CDR1 SGHTA, CDR2 FQGNSA. CDR3 sequence reads: CASSIYGDYYNEQFF. DNA for the CDR3: TGTGCCAGCAGCATTTACGGGGACTATTACAATGAGCAGTTCTTC.

Here the CDR3 reads CASSSGLAGGPYTGELFF. CDR3 DNA: TGCGCCAGCAGCTCGGGACTAGCGGGAGGGCCGTACACCGGGGAGCTGTTTTTT. The chain recombines TRBV5-1 with TRBJ2-2; 16 nucleotides agree with TRBD2. The CDR3 length is 18 residues. The germline V gene has CDR1 SGHRS and CDR2 YFSETQ. V was pared by 3 bases and J by 3 bases, with 5 bases of the junction left unmatched. Drawing the rest from reference TRBV5-1 and TRBJ2-2, the complete variable domain is KAGVTQTPRYLIKTRGQQVTLSCSPISGHRSVSWYQQTPGQGLQFLFEYFSETQRNKGNFPGRFSGRQFSNSRSEMNVSTLELGDSALYLCASSSGLAGGPYTGELFFGEGSRLTVL.

The CDR3 region is CASGDPSGNTIYF. The CDR3 coding sequence is TGCGCCAGCGGAGATCCCTCTGGAAACACCATATATTTT. This chain uses TRBV10-1 with TRBJ1-3, with D uncertain. The CDR3 spans 13 residues. Germline values: CDR1 WNHNN, CDR2 SYGVQD (reference sequence). With 8 bases removed from V and 0 bases from J, the gap between germline ends came to 8 bases.

J is TRBJ2-1 and V is TRBV7-9; 7 nucleotides align to TRBD1. Per the germline V gene, CDR1 is SEHNR and CDR2 is FQNEAQ (reference sequence). V shed 6 bases, J shed 2 bases, and the junction held 7 bases outside the gene matches. CDR3 length: 15 amino acids. In DNA, the CDR3 is TGTGCCAGCAGGACCCGACAGGGCCCCTACAATGAGCAGTTCTTC. Translation: CASRTRQGPYNEQFF.

Here the CDR3 reads CASSQFQVEGNEQFF. For the CDR3, the DNA is TGTGCCAGCAGCCAATTCCAAGTAGAGGGAAATGAGCAGTTCTTC. The rearrangement joins TRBV14 to TRBJ2-1; maybe TRBD2 (5 bases). The CDR3 extends over 15 amino acids. Germline CDR1 is SGHDN and CDR2 is FVKESK. V lost 2 bases to trimming and J lost 7 bases, with 15 bases between them.

J is TRBJ1-1 and V is TRBV5-1; weak D call: TRBD1 (6 bases). CDR3 length equals 15 residues. The germline V gene has CDR1 SGHRS and CDR2 YFSETQ. V shed 2 bases and J shed 2 bases, with 13 bases lying between them. In DNA form, the CDR3 reads TGCGCCAGCAGCTTTGGGGACACACTAAACACTGAAGCTTTCTTT. This sequence encodes CASSFGDTLNTEAFF.

The chain links TRBV13 to TRBJ2-5; possible D gene TRBD1, 5 bases. The germline CDR1 and CDR2 sequences are PRHDT and FYEKMQ (reference sequence). CDR3 length equals 17 residues. Trimming cost V 1 base and J 4 bases, with 19 bases left between them. The CDR3 reads CASSLVEDSLGGETQYF. The CDR3 DNA sequence: TGTGCCAGCAGCTTAGTGGAAGACAGCCTGGGTGGAGAGACCCAGTACTTC.

The chain combines TRBV5-5 with TRBJ1-2; D not resolved. The CDR3 loop spans 13 amino acids. V was trimmed by 2 bases and J by 5 bases, leaving 10 bases between them. In germline, CDR1 is SGHKS, CDR2 YYEKEE (reference sequence). The CDR3 DNA is TGTGCCAGCAGCTTTCCCTCTGTGTATGGCTACACCTTC. It encodes CASSFPSVYGYTF. The whole variable domain, filled in from reference TRBV5-5 and TRBJ1-2, reads DAGVTQSPTHLIKTRGQQVTLRCSPISGHKSVSWYQQVLGQGPQFIFQYYEKEERGRGNFPDRFSARQFPNYSSELNVNALLLGDSALYLCASSFPSVYGYTFGSGTRLTVV.

The V and J genes are TRBV30 and TRBJ1-1; TRBD1 matches 7 bases. Germline V lookup: CDR1 GTSNPN, CDR2 SVGIG (reference sequence). Trimming removed 2 bases from V and 1 base from J; junction bases left unmatched: 4. CDR3 size: 14 residues. As DNA, the CDR3 is TGTGCCTGGAGTACAGGGGCCGGGAACACTGAAGCTTTCTTT. It encodes CAWSTGAGNTEAFF.

The chain combines TRBV10-1 with TRBJ2-7, with 7 bases aligning to TRBD1. Trimming at V came to 6 bases and at J to 0 bases, leaving 5 bases not matched to a gene. Germline lookup yields CDR1 WNHNN and CDR2 SYGVQD (reference sequence). There are 14 residues in the CDR3. The CDR3 spells CASSLDRASYEQYF. CDR3 sequence (DNA): TGCGCCAGCAGCCTCGACAGGGCCTCCTACGAGCAGTACTTC.

A single count supports this clone. This sequence joins TRBV27 and TRBJ2-1; 10 nucleotides agree with TRBD1. Germline V gene lookup returns CDR1 MNHEY and CDR2 SMNVEV (reference sequence). V gave up 5 bases and J gave up 5 bases; unmatched junction bases: 6. CDR3 length: 15 amino acids. The CDR3 coding sequence is TGTGCCAGCAGTGACAGGGGGCTTGAGGACAATGAGCAGTTCTTC. Amino acids: CASSDRGLEDNEQFF.

This clone was counted a single time. This chain links TRBV11-3 with TRBJ2-1; 8 bases match TRBD2. Losses at the gene ends were 1 base for V and 8 bases for J; bases not matched to a gene: 16. The CDR3 has 18 amino acids. Germline-derived CDR1 and CDR2 are SGHNT and YENEEA. The CDR3 is CASSLGREWLAGRDEQFF. CDR3 coding DNA: TGTGCCAGCAGCTTAGGGAGAGAATGGCTAGCGGGCCGGGATGAGCAGTTCTTC.

This chain uses TRBV6-2 or TRBV6-3 with TRBJ1-2; D might be TRBD1 (6 bases). V was shortened by 4 bases and J by 4 bases, with 13 bases between the two germline ends. The CDR3 runs 14 residues. CDR1 and CDR2 from the germline V gene are MNHEY and SVGEGT. CDR3 sequence (DNA): TGTGCCAGCAGTTCCCTGGACAGCCTCTATGGCTACACCTTC. Protein: CASSSLDSLYGYTF.

The CDR3, as DNA: TGCGCCAGCGCGGGAGGGTACTACAATGAGCAGTTCTTC. Residues: CASAGGYYNEQFF. This chain joins TRBV10-2 and TRBJ2-1, with 9 bases identical to TRBD2. There are 13 residues in the CDR3. With V trimmed by 8 bases and J by 3 bases, 2 bases remained unmatched. Germline V lookup: CDR1 WSHSY, CDR2 SAAADI.

The V and J genes are TRBV9 and TRBJ1-2; TRBD1 might be the D (6 bases). The CDR3 runs to 15 residues. The V gene lost 4 bases and the J gene lost 2 bases, with 15 bases spanning the gap. In germline, CDR1 is SGDLS, CDR2 YYNGEE. CDR3 amino acids: CASSLQGGRNYGYTF. DNA of the CDR3: TGTGCCAGCAGCCTACAAGGGGGTCGAAACTATGGCTACACCTTC.

This chain uses TRBV9 with TRBJ1-5; TRBD1 aligns across 10 bases. The J segment lost 5 bases and the V segment lost 4 bases, leaving 15 bases of the junction unmatched. CDR1 and CDR2 (germline): SGDLS, YYNGEE. The CDR3 is 18 residues long. CDR3 protein: CASSSGKSMGQGYQPQHF. CDR3 sequence (DNA): TGTGCCAGCAGCTCCGGTAAATCAATGGGACAGGGGTATCAGCCCCAGCATTTT.

This chain connects TRBV13 to TRBJ2-3, with 8 bases identical to TRBD2. The CDR3 spans 14 residues. The V gene's germline CDR1 is PRHDT and CDR2 FYEKMQ (reference sequence). The trim removed 4 bases at V and 5 bases at J, leaving 5 bases unmatched. CDR3 in amino acids: CASSSGGRIDTQYF. CDR3 DNA: TGTGCCAGCAGCTCGGGAGGGAGAATAGATACGCAGTATTTT.

The rearrangement links TRBV12-3 or TRBV12-4 to TRBJ1-5; TRBD1 is a possible D gene (5 bases). Trimming cost V 9 bases and J 3 bases, with 12 bases left between them. The CDR3 runs to 13 residues. The CDR3 is CASRGQVNQPQHF. In DNA, the CDR3 is TGTGCCAGTAGGGGCCAGGTCAATCAGCCCCAGCATTTT.

The CDR3 sequence: CASSVGQGATNYGYTF. Written as DNA, the CDR3 is TGTGCCAGCAGCGTAGGTCAGGGGGCTACTAACTATGGCTACACCTTC. The rearrangement uses TRBV9 and TRBJ1-2, with 8 bases lining up with TRBD1. V lost 0 bases and J lost 0; bases outside the gene matches: 4. CDR1 and CDR2 (germline): SGDLS, YYNGEE. The CDR3 covers 16 residues.

The CDR3 region has the DNA TGCAGCGCGGACAGGGTAATCGACAATGAGCAGTTCTTC. It codes for CSADRVIDNEQFF. The chain joins TRBV29-1 to TRBJ2-1; 8 bases map to TRBD1. The V gene end was trimmed by 7 bases and the J gene end by 5 bases; junction bases not matched to a gene: 7. Germline CDR1 and CDR2: SQVTM and ANQGSEA. The CDR3 is 13 residues long.